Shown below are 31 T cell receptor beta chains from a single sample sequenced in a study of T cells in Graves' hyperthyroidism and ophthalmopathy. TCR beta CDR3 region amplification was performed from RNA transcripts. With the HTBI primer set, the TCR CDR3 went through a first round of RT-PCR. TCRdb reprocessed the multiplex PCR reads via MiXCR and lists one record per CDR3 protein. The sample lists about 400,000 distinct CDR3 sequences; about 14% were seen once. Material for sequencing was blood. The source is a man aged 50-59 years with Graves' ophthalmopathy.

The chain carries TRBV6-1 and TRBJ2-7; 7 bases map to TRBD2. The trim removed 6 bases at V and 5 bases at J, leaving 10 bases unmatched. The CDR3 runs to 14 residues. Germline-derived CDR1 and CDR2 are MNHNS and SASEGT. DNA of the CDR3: TGTGCCAGCAGGCCCCCGGGGCGGGAGAACGAGCAGTACTTC. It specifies CASRPPGRENEQYF.

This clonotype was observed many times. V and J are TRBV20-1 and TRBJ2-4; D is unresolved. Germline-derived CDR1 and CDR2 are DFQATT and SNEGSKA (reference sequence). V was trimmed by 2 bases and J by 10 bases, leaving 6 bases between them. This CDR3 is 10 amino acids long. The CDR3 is CSARTGIQYF. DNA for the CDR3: TGCAGTGCTAGAACGGGTATTCAGTACTTC.

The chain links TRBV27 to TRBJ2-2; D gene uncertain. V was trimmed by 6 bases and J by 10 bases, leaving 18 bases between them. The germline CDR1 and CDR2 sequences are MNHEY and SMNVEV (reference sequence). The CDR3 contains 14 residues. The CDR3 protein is CASRLRLPPAELFF. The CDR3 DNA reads TGTGCCAGCAGGCTGCGTCTGCCCCCTGCGGAGCTGTTTTTT.

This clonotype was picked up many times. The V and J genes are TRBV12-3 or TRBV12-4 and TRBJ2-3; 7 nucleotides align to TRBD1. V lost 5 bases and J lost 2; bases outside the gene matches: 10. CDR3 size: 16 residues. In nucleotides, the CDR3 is TGTGCCAGCAGTGGAACGACGGGACAGTCCACAGATACGCAGTATTTT. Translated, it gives CASSGTTGQSTDTQYF.

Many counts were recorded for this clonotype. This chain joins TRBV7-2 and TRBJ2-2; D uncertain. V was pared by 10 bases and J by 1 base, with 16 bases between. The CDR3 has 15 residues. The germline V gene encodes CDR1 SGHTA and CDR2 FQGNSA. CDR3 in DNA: TGTGCCACCAGGCCAGACCCCCAGAACACCGGGGAGCTGTTTTTT. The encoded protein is CATRPDPQNTGELFF.

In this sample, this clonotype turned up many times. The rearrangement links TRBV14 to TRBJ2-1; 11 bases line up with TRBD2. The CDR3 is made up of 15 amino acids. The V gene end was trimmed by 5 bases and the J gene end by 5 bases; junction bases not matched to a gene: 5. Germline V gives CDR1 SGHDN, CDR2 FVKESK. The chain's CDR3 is CASSKTSGSHNEQFF. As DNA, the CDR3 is TGTGCCAGCAGCAAAACTAGCGGGAGCCACAATGAGCAGTTCTTC.

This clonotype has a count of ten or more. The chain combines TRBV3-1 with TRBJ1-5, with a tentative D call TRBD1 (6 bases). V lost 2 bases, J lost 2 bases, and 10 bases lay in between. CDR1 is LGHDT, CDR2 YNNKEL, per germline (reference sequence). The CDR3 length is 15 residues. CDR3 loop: CASSQSAGGNQPQHF. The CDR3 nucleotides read TGTGCCAGCAGCCAATCGGCAGGGGGCAATCAGCCCCAGCATTTT.

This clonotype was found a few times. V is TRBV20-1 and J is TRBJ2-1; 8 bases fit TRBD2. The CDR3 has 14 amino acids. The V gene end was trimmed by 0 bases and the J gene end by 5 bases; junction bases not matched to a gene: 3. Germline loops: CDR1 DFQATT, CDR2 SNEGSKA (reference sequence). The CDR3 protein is CSARDSTSDNEQFF. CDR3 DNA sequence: TGCAGTGCTAGAGATTCGACTAGCGACAATGAGCAGTTCTTC.

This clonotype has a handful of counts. The CDR3, as DNA: TGTGCCAGCAGCTTAAATTCTGGACAGAGCACAGATACGCAGTATTTT. Translated, it gives CASSLNSGQSTDTQYF. V is TRBV7-9 and J is TRBJ2-3; TRBD1 is a possible D gene (6 bases). The CDR3 is 16 residues long. CDR1 SEHNR and CDR2 FQNEAQ come from the germline V gene (reference sequence). V lost 2 bases, J lost 0 bases, and 12 bases lay in between. The complete variable domain, with remaining parts taken from reference TRBV7-9 and TRBJ2-3, reads DTGVSQNPRHKITKRGQNVTFRCDPISEHNRLYWYRQTLGQGPEFLTYFQNEAQLEKSRLLSDRFSAERPKGSFSTLEIQRTEQGDSAMYLCASSLNSGQSTDTQYFGPGTRLTVL.

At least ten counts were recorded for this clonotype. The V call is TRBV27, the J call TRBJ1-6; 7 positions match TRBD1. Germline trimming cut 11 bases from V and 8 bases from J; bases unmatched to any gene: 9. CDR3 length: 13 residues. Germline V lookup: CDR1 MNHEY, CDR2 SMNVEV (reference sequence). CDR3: CASSQGRHSPLHF. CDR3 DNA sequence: TGTGCCTCATCACAGGGGAGGCATTCACCCCTCCACTTT.

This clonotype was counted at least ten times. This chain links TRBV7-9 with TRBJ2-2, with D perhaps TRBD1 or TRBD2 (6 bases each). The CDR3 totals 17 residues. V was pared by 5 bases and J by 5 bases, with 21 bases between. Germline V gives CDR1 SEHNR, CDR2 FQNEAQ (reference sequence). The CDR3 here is CASSPGAGTILTGELFF. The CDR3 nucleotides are TGTGCCAGCAGCCCGGGGGCCGGGACAATCCTTACCGGGGAGCTGTTTTTT.

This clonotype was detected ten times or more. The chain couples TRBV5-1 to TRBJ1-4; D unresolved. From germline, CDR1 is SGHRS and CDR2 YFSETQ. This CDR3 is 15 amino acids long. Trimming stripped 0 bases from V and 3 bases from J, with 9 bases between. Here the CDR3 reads CASSLDQQPNEKLFF. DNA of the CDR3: TGCGCCAGCAGCTTGGATCAACAGCCTAATGAAAAACTGTTTTTT.

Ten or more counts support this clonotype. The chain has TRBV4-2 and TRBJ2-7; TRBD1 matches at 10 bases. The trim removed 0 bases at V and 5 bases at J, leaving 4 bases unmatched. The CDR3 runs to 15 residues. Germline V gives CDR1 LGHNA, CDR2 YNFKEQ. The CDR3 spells CASSQETGGLDEQYF. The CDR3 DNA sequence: TGTGCCAGCAGCCAAGAGACAGGGGGCTTGGACGAGCAGTACTTC.

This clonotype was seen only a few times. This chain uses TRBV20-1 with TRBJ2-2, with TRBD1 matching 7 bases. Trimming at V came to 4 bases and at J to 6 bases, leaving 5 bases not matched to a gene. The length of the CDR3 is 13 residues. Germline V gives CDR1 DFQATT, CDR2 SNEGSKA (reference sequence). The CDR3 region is CSANTGVSGELFF. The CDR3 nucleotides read TGCAGTGCTAATACAGGGGTATCCGGGGAGCTGTTTTTT.

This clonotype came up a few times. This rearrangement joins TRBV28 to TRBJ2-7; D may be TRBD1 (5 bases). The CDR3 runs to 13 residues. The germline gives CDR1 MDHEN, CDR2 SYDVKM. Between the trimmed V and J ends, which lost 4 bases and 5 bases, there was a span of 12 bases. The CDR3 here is CASSSGFKNEQYF. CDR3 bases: TGTGCCAGCAGTTCAGGGTTTAAGAACGAGCAGTACTTC.

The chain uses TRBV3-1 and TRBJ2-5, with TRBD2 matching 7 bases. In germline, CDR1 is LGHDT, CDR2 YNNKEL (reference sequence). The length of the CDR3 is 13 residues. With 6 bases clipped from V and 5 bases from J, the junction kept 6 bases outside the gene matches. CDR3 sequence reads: CASSLSSGETQYF. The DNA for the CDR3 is TGTGCCAGCAGTTTAAGTAGCGGGGAGACCCAGTACTTC.

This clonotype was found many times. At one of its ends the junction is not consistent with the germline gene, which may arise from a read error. The CDR3 DNA reads as TGTGCTAGCAGCCCCCCAGGACCCAAGCGGGAGCGGTCCTACGAGCAGTACTTC. Translating it yields CASSPPGPKRERSYEQYF. This chain joins TRBV7-7 and TRBJ2-7; 8 bases map to TRBD2. Germline CDR1 and CDR2: SSHAT and FNYEAQ (reference sequence). This CDR3 is 18 amino acids long.

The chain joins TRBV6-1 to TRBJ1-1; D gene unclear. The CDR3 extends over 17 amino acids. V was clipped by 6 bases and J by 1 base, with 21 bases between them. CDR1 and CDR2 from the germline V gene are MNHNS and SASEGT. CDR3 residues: CASRRRANERKNTEAFF. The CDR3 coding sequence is TGTGCCAGCAGACGAAGGGCAAACGAGCGCAAGAACACTGAAGCTTTCTTT.

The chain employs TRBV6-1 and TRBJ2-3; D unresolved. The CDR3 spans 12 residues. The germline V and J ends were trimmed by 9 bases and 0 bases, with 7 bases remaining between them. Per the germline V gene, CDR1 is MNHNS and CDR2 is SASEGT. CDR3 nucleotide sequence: TGTGCCAGTGAGACTAGCACAGATACGCAGTATTTT. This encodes CASETSTDTQYF.

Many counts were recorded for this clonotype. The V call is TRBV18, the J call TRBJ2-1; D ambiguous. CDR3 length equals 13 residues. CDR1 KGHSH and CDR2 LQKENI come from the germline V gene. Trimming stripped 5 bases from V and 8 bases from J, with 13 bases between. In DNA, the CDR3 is TGTGCCAGCTCAACCCAGTCTGGGGATGAGCAGTTCTTC. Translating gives CASSTQSGDEQFF.

The chain's CDR3 is CASQGDRGYGYTF. CDR3 in DNA: TGTGCCAGCCAAGGGGACAGGGGTTATGGCTACACCTTC. The chain links TRBV12-3 or TRBV12-4 to TRBJ1-2, with 10 bases lining up with TRBD1. The CDR3 contains 13 residues. The ends lost 8 bases at V and 5 bases at J; junction bases unmatched: 5.

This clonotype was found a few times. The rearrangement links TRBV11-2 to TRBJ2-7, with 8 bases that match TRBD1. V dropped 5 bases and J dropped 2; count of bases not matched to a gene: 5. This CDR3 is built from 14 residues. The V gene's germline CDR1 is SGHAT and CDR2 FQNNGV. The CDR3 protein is CASSPGQAAYEQYF. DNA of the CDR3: TGTGCCAGCAGCCCGGGACAGGCCGCCTACGAGCAGTACTTC.

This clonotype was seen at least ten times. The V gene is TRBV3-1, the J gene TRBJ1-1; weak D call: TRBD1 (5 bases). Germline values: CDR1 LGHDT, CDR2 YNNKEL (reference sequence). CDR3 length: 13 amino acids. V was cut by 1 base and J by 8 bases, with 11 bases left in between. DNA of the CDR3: TGTGCCAGCAGCCAAGCGTTGGGGGGGGAAGCTTTCTTT. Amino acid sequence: CASSQALGGEAFF.

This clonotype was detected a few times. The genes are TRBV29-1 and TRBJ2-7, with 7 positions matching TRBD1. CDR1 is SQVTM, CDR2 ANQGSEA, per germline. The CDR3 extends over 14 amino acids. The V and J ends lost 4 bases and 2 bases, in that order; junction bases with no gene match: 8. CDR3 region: CSVVHSDRTYEQYF. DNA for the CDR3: TGCAGCGTTGTACATTCGGACAGGACCTACGAGCAGTACTTC.

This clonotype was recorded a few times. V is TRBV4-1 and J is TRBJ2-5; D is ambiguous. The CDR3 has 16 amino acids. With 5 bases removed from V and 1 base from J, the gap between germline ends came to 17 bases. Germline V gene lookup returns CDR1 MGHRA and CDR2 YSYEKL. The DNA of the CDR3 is TGCGCCAGCAGCACCCCATCCAAGACGGTCCAAGAGACCCAGTACTTC. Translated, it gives CASSTPSKTVQETQYF.

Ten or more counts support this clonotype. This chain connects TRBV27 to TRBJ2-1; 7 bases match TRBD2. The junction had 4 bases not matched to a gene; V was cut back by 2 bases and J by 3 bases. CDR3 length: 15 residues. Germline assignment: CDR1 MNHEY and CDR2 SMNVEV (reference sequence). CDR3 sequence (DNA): TGTGCCAGCAGTTTACGGGGGAGGGACTACAATGAGCAGTTCTTC. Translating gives CASSLRGRDYNEQFF.

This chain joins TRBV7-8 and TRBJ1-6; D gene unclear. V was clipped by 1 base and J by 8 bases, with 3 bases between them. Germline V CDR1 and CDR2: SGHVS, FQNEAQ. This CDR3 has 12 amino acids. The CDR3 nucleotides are TGTGCCAGCAGCTTAGTCTATTCACCCCTCCACTTT. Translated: CASSLVYSPLHF.

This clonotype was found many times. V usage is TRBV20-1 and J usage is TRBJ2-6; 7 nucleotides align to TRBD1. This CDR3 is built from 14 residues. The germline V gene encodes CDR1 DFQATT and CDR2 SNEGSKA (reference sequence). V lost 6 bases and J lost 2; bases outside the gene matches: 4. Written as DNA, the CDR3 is TGCAGTGCAAAAGACAGGGCTGGGGCCAACGTCCTGACTTTC. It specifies CSAKDRAGANVLTF.

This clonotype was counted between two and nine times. Here the CDR3 DNA reads TGTGCCATCAGTAAAACAGGAGGTTCAGTCAATGAGCAGTTCTTC. Protein: CAISKTGGSVNEQFF. This sequence joins TRBV10-3 and TRBJ2-1, with D perhaps being TRBD1 or TRBD2 (5 bases each). The CDR3 spans 15 residues. V was clipped by 5 bases and J by 6 bases, with 17 bases between them. Germline V lookup: CDR1 ENHRY, CDR2 SYGVKD.

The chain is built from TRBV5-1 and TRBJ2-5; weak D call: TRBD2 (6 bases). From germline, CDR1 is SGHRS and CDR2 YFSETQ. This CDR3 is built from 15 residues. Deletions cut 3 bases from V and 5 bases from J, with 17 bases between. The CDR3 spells CASSSSGREEETQYF. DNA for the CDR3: TGCGCCAGCAGCTCCTCGGGCAGGGAGGAGGAGACCCAGTACTTC.

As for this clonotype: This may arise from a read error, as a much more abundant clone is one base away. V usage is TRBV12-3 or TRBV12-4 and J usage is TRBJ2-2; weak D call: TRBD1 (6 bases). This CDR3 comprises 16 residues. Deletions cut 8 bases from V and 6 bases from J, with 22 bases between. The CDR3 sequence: CASARDQGRWAGELFF. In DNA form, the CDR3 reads TGTGCCAGCGCTAGAGATCAGGGGCGGTGGGCCGGGGAGCTGTTTTTT.